The 32 T cell receptor beta chains listed next were all sequenced from one sample in a study of blood T cell repertoires in COVID-19. Using immunoSEQ multiplex PCR, the repertoire was profiled, and TCRdb retains in-frame clones only, with some absent. The repertoire holds 110,000 to 150,000 clones, roughly four fifths seen once, with 3% in the top ten. Sequencing was performed on peripheral blood. These receptors were taken from a woman aged 80 or over with acute or convalescent COVID-19.

The chain is built from TRBV9 and TRBJ1-3; TRBD1 is a possible D gene (6 bases). CDR1 and CDR2 from the germline V gene are SGDLS and YYNGEE. V lost 2 bases and J 0 bases, leaving 12 bases between the germline ends. This CDR3 contains 16 residues. The CDR3 spells CASSVRDTSSGNTIYF. The CDR3 region has the DNA TGTGCCAGCAGCGTGAGGGACACCAGCTCTGGAAACACCATATATTTT.

This clone was detected only once. The chain uses TRBV18 and TRBJ1-1, with 8 nucleotides matching TRBD1. Germline values: CDR1 KGHSH, CDR2 LQKENI. The CDR3 sequence is 14 residues long. With V trimmed by 4 bases and J by 3 bases, 4 bases remained unmatched. This chain's CDR3 is CASSRTGGDTEAFF. CDR3 DNA sequence: TGTGCCAGCTCACGCACAGGGGGGGACACTGAAGCTTTCTTT.

The rearrangement links TRBV27 to TRBJ1-1, with no clear D. The CDR3 sequence is 13 residues long. With 1 base removed from V and 1 base from J, the gap between germline ends came to 4 bases. Germline assignment: CDR1 MNHEY and CDR2 SMNVEV (reference sequence). The DNA of the CDR3 is TGTGCCAGCAGTTTATACGGGAACACTGAAGCTTTCTTT. It is translated as CASSLYGNTEAFF.

This chain connects TRBV10-2 to TRBJ2-5; D unclear. V shed 4 bases and J shed 1 base, with 7 bases lying between them. The CDR3 totals 13 residues. Germline-derived CDR1 and CDR2 are WSHSY and SAAADI. CDR3 protein: CASSGQRQETQYF. In nucleotides, the CDR3 is TGCGCCAGCAGTGGCCAGCGCCAAGAGACCCAGTACTTC.

The chain carries TRBV3-1 (or the pseudogene TRBV3-2) and TRBJ2-1, with 9 bases lining up with TRBD2. The CDR3 contains 16 residues. With 1 base clipped from V and 5 bases from J, the junction kept 6 bases outside the gene matches. Germline lookup yields CDR1 LGHDT and CDR2 YNNKEL (reference sequence). The CDR3 DNA sequence: TGTGCCAGCAGCCAAGCTCTAGCGGGAACCCACAATGAGCAGTTCTTC. Residues: CASSQALAGTHNEQFF.

The rearrangement links TRBV10-3 to TRBJ1-3; D is undetermined. V was pared by 3 bases and J by 1 base, with 10 bases between. This CDR3 region has 15 residues. The germline V gene encodes CDR1 ENHRY and CDR2 SYGVKD. The CDR3 DNA is TGTGCCATCAGTGACGGAGCGTTATCTGGAAACACCATATATTTT. Translation gives CAISDGALSGNTIYF.

The chain is built from TRBV18 and TRBJ1-2, with 9 bases aligning to TRBD1. The germline gives CDR1 KGHSH, CDR2 LQKENI. CDR3 length: 15 residues. The junction had 4 bases not matched to a gene; V was cut back by 3 bases and J by 2 bases. CDR3 bases: TGTGCCAGCTCACCCCAACAGGGGGCAAACTATGGCTACACCTTC. This sequence encodes CASSPQQGANYGYTF.

V usage is TRBV6-5 and J usage is TRBJ1-2; perhaps TRBD1 as D (5 bases). Germline V gene lookup returns CDR1 MNHEY and CDR2 SVGAGI. V gave up 6 bases and J gave up 5 bases, with 13 bases separating them. The CDR3 covers 13 residues. CDR3 protein: CASSLPGQYGYTF. The CDR3 coding sequence is TGTGCCAGCAGCCTCCCAGGACAATATGGCTACACCTTC.

The gene calls are TRBV10-3 and TRBJ1-2; the D gene is possibly TRBD1 (5 bases). From germline, CDR1 is ENHRY and CDR2 SYGVKD. V gave up 7 bases and J gave up 4 bases, with 13 bases separating them. This CDR3 is built from 13 residues. The CDR3 loop is CAIMPQGSYGYTF. The CDR3 DNA reads as TGTGCCATCATGCCGCAGGGTTCCTATGGCTACACCTTC.

This clone has a handful of counts. The chain employs TRBV18 and TRBJ1-2, with D tentatively TRBD1 (6 bases). The germline V gene has CDR1 KGHSH and CDR2 LQKENI. There are 15 residues in the CDR3. V lost 4 bases to trimming and J lost 4 bases, with 16 bases between them. CDR3 DNA: TGTGCCAGCTCACAAAATGACAGGCTAATCTATGGCTACACCTTC. This gives the protein CASSQNDRLIYGYTF.

The V and J genes are TRBV12-3 or TRBV12-4 and TRBJ1-1; D is possibly TRBD1 (5 bases). V lost 7 bases, J lost 0 bases, and 9 bases lay in between. The CDR3 length is 13 residues. CDR3 sequence reads: CASIRDLNTEAFF. CDR3 in DNA: TGTGCCAGCATCAGGGACTTGAACACTGAAGCTTTCTTT.

This clone has just a few counts. The chain has TRBV25-1 and TRBJ2-7; TRBD2 aligns across 7 bases. Germline V gene sequence: CDR1 MGHDK, CDR2 SYGVNS. V lost 6 bases and J lost 3; bases outside the gene matches: 11. The CDR3 totals 15 residues. CDR3 in DNA: TGTGCCAGCAGCGAAGTTGGCGGGAGCGACTACGAGCAGTACTTC. This sequence encodes CASSEVGGSDYEQYF.

The CDR3 loop is CASSPTDSPGGYTF. The CDR3 nucleotides are TGTGCCAGCTCACCAACGGACTCCCCTGGAGGCTACACCTTC. The chain combines TRBV18 with TRBJ1-2, with unresolved D. This CDR3 comprises 14 residues. V lost 2 bases to trimming and J lost 8 bases, with 15 bases between them. Germline V CDR1 and CDR2: KGHSH, LQKENI. The variable domain in full, completed from reference TRBV18 and TRBJ1-2, reads NAGVMQNPRHLVRRRGQEARLRCSPMKGHSHVYWYRQLPEEGLKFMVYLQKENIIDESGMPKERFSAEFPKEGPSILRIQQVVRGDSAAYFCASSPTDSPGGYTFGSGTRLTVV.

The chain couples TRBV7-6 to TRBJ1-1; TRBD1 matches 11 bases. In germline, CDR1 is SGHVS, CDR2 FNYEAQ. Trimming took 5 bases from V and 2 from J; bases not matched to a gene: 7. There are 16 residues in the CDR3. CDR3 in amino acids: CASSLRTGGLNTEAFF. DNA of the CDR3: TGTGCCAGCAGCCTCCGGACAGGGGGCCTCAACACTGAAGCTTTCTTT. The full variable domain, rest sourced from reference TRBV7-6 and TRBJ1-1, is GAGVSQSPRYKVTKRGQDVALRCDPISGHVSLYWYRQALGQGPEFLTYFNYEAQQDKSGLPNDRFSAERPEGSISTLTIQRTEQRDSAMYRCASSLRTGGLNTEAFFGQGTRLTVV.

This chain joins TRBV7-3 and TRBJ2-1; maybe TRBD2 (7 bases). V lost 1 base to trimming and J lost 4 bases, with 17 bases between them. The CDR3 loop spans 17 amino acids. Germline CDR1 and CDR2: SGHTA and FQGTGA. CDR3 in DNA: TGTGCCAGCAGCTTAAGAGGCGGGGGCCTTTTTTACAATGAGCAGTTCTTC. It encodes CASSLRGGGLFYNEQFF.

The chain has TRBV5-5 and TRBJ2-5, with 9 bases matching TRBD2. The germline gives CDR1 SGHKS, CDR2 YYEKEE (reference sequence). Trimming cost V 4 bases and J 5 bases; bases outside gene matches: 9. The length of the CDR3 is 15 residues. This CDR3 is CASSARGGIRETQYF. In nucleotides, the CDR3 is TGTGCCAGCAGCGCGCGGGGGGGCATTAGGGAGACCCAGTACTTC.

This chain connects TRBV19 to TRBJ2-7, with TRBD1 matching over 7 bases. Germline lookup yields CDR1 LNHDA and CDR2 SQIVND (reference sequence). With 5 bases clipped from V and 0 bases from J, the junction kept 4 bases outside the gene matches. The CDR3 totals 14 residues. CDR3 in DNA: TGTGCCAGTAGTGGACAGGCATACTCCTACGAGCAGTACTTC. Encoded protein: CASSGQAYSYEQYF.

V gene TRBV18 combines with J gene TRBJ2-7, with TRBD2 matching 8 bases. Unmatched junction bases numbered 6, after V lost 2 bases and J lost 3 bases. This CDR3 is 15 amino acids long. Per the germline V gene, CDR1 is KGHSH and CDR2 is LQKENI. The DNA for the CDR3 is TGTGCCAGCTCACCAGCAGCGGGGGTATTCTACGAGCAGTACTTC. Encoded protein: CASSPAAGVFYEQYF. Combining the CDR3 with reference TRBV18 and TRBJ2-7 gives the whole variable domain NAGVMQNPRHLVRRRGQEARLRCSPMKGHSHVYWYRQLPEEGLKFMVYLQKENIIDESGMPKERFSAEFPKEGPSILRIQQVVRGDSAAYFCASSPAAGVFYEQYFGPGTRLTVT.

The V and J genes are TRBV30 and TRBJ1-4; tentative D call: TRBD1 (6 bases). The CDR3 consists of 19 residues. CDR1 and CDR2 (germline): GTSNPN, SVGIG (reference sequence). With 1 base removed from V and 7 bases from J, the gap between germline ends came to 28 bases. CDR3 loop: CAWSARGGDTSKFVEKLFF. CDR3 nucleotide sequence: TGTGCCTGGAGTGCTAGAGGTGGGGACACCTCGAAGTTCGTTGAAAAACTGTTTTTT.

V and J are TRBV19 and TRBJ1-6; 10 positions match TRBD1. The trim removed 5 bases at V and 8 bases at J, leaving 9 bases unmatched. The CDR3 is 16 residues long. Germline V lookup: CDR1 LNHDA, CDR2 SQIVND (reference sequence). CDR3: CASSARDRGRHSPLHF. CDR3 in DNA: TGTGCCAGTAGTGCCAGGGACAGGGGTCGGCATTCACCCCTCCACTTT.

The rearrangement joins TRBV11-3 to TRBJ1-3, with D maybe TRBD1 (6 bases). The CDR3 is made up of 16 amino acids. Germline assignment: CDR1 SGHNT and CDR2 YENEEA. Trimming stripped 1 base from V and 4 bases from J, with 14 bases between. DNA for the CDR3: TGTGCCAGCAGCTTAGCCTCGACAGGCTCGGGAAACACCATATATTTT. It codes for CASSLASTGSGNTIYF.

Only a few counts were recorded for this clone. The chain carries TRBV3-1 (or the pseudogene TRBV3-2) and TRBJ1-1; no reliable D call. CDR3 size: 16 residues. Trimming pared 3 bases from V and 3 bases from J, leaving 17 bases between. Per germline, CDR1 LGHDT and CDR2 YNNKEL (reference sequence). The CDR3 coding sequence is TGTGCCAGCAGCCAGACCACCGGGGTCAGAGACACTGAAGCTTTCTTT. This codes for CASSQTTGVRDTEAFF.

This chain uses TRBV27 with TRBJ2-6, with D tentatively TRBD1 (5 bases). This CDR3 has 15 amino acids. The V and J ends lost 4 bases and 0 bases respectively, with 7 bases between them. CDR1 and CDR2 from the germline V gene are MNHEY and SMNVEV (reference sequence). CDR3 DNA sequence: TGTGCCAGCAGTTGGGGCCTCTCTGGGGCCAACGTCCTGACTTTC. Protein product: CASSWGLSGANVLTF.

This rearrangement joins TRBV12-5 to TRBJ1-2; perhaps TRBD1 as D (6 bases). The germline V gene has CDR1 LGHNT and CDR2 FRNRAP. The CDR3 is 13 amino acids. The V end was cut by 5 bases, the J end by 5 bases, with 12 bases between. The CDR3 coding sequence is TGTGCTAGTGGTGCCACAGGGTCGTATGGCTACACCTTC. Residues: CASGATGSYGYTF.

This clone has more than one count but fewer than ten. The chain recombines TRBV19 with TRBJ2-1, with a weak D call TRBD2 (6 bases). Looked up from germline, CDR1 is LNHDA and CDR2 is SQIVND (reference sequence). The CDR3 has 15 residues. The V and J ends lost 3 bases and 7 bases respectively, with 16 bases between them. The CDR3 spells CASSIYPLAGNEQFF. For the CDR3, the DNA is TGTGCCAGTAGTATCTATCCACTAGCTGGTAATGAGCAGTTCTTC.

The DNA of the CDR3 is TGCGCCAGCAGCCGCGGTGGAGGGATGAATTCAGCTTTCTTT. Residues: CASSRGGGMNSAFF. The rearrangement links TRBV5-1 to TRBJ1-1; D remains ambiguous. Deletions cut 4 bases from V and 10 bases from J, with 20 bases between. There are 14 residues in the CDR3. CDR1 and CDR2 from the germline V gene are SGHRS and YFSETQ.

A remark on this clone: A read error may account for a junction end that differs from germline. The chain carries TRBV5-4 and TRBJ1-4; no firm D call. This CDR3 is 14 amino acids long. Germline loops: CDR1 SGHNT, CDR2 YYREEE (reference sequence). The CDR3 DNA sequence: TGTGCCAGCAGCTTGGGCGGGGAGCATGAAGAACTGTTTTTT. Its protein product is CASSLGGEHEELFF.

The V gene is TRBV25-1, the J gene TRBJ1-1; D unresolved. Deletions cut 7 bases from V and 1 base from J, with 7 bases between. The CDR3 has 12 amino acids. The germline V gene has CDR1 MGHDK and CDR2 SYGVNS. This CDR3 reads CASIEKNTEAFF. The CDR3 coding sequence is TGTGCCAGCATAGAGAAGAACACTGAAGCTTTCTTT.

This clone was recorded once. The V and J genes are TRBV5-4 and TRBJ2-3, with D hard to call. Germline lookup yields CDR1 SGHNT and CDR2 YYREEE (reference sequence). Trimming shortened V by 0 bases and J by 4 bases, and 6 bases separated the two germline ends. This CDR3 is 13 amino acids long. CDR3 nucleotide sequence: TGTGCCAGCAGCTTGGTTTCCTCAGATACGCAGTATTTT. Translation: CASSLVSSDTQYF.

The chain has TRBV5-4 and TRBJ1-1; 10 bases match TRBD1. V was pared by 2 bases and J by 5 bases, with 6 bases of the junction left unmatched. The CDR3 loop spans 15 amino acids. CDR1 SGHNT and CDR2 YYREEE come from the germline V gene (reference sequence). The CDR3 DNA sequence: TGTGCCAGCAGCTTTCGGACAGGGGGGAGGACTGAAGCTTTCTTT. Translation gives CASSFRTGGRTEAFF.

A word on this clone: A read error may account for a junction end that differs from germline. The V and J genes are TRBV7-7 and TRBJ1-3, with D uncertain. The length of the CDR3 is 15 residues. The germline V gene has CDR1 SSHAT and CDR2 FNYEAQ (reference sequence). The CDR3 DNA reads as TGTGCTAGCAGCTTATCTGCTAACTCTGGAAACACCATATATTTT. It encodes CASSLSANSGNTIYF.

There are a few counts of this clone. The V call is TRBV5-4, the J call TRBJ1-2, with 9 bases lining up with TRBD1. V was clipped by 5 bases and J by 4 bases; unmatched bases: 3. The CDR3 runs 13 residues. CDR1 is SGHNT and CDR2 is YYREEE in the germline V gene (reference sequence). In nucleotides, the CDR3 is TGTGCCAGCAGAAGGGACAGGGCCTATGGCTACACCTTC. Translated, it gives CASRRDRAYGYTF.